A single sample is the source of the 21 T cell receptor beta chains below, sequenced in a study of CD8 T cells in ankylosing spondylitis. Study outcomes and limitations: Seemingly distinctive of ankylosing spondylitis blood was a TCR beta motif formed by eight highly homologous variants.

TCRdb reprocessed the 5' RACE reads via MiXCR and lists one record per CDR3 protein. The sample lists 470,000 or so distinct CDR3 sequences, around 26% occurring once. No antigen is known for these receptors. Sequencing was performed on blood, either unsorted or a sorted T cell fraction (not recorded which). These receptors all stem from a male donor with ankylosing spondylitis.

Comment on this clonotype: This may come from a read error, since a much larger clone is one base off. The V gene is TRBV9, the J gene TRBJ2-4; TRBD1 agrees at 7 bases. The CDR3 runs to 13 residues. J lost 3 bases, V lost 3 bases, and 0 bases had no gene match. Germline V CDR1 and CDR2: SGDLS, YYNGEE. The CDR3 here is CASSGTGKNIQYF. The CDR3 DNA sequence: TGTGCCAGCAGCGGGACAGGCAAAAACATTCAGTACTTC. Together with reference TRBV9 and TRBJ2-4, the CDR3 gives the full variable domain: DSGVTQTPKHLITATGQRVTLRCSPRSGDLSVYWYQQSLDQGLQFLIQYYNGEERAKGNILERFSAQQFPDLHSELNLSSLELGDSALYFCASSGTGKNIQYFGAGTRLSVL.

This clonotype has a handful of counts. V and J are TRBV12-3 or TRBV12-4 and TRBJ1-2; D is unresolved. The CDR3 consists of 13 residues. V shed 3 bases and J shed 4 bases, with 9 bases lying between them. The CDR3 DNA sequence: TGTGCCAGCAGTTTTCGCGAATCCTATGGCTACACCTTC. Amino acid sequence: CASSFRESYGYTF.

The genes are TRBV7-9 and TRBJ1-1; D might be TRBD1 (6 bases). The V gene lost 0 bases and the J gene lost 6 bases, with 14 bases spanning the gap. The CDR3 sequence is 15 residues long. Per germline, CDR1 SEHNR and CDR2 FQNEAQ (reference sequence). The CDR3 protein is CASSLAQGLRAEAFF. DNA of the CDR3: TGTGCCAGCAGCTTAGCGCAGGGGTTGAGGGCTGAAGCTTTCTTT.

This clonotype was picked up a small number of times. This chain uses TRBV25-1 with TRBJ2-3; TRBD2 agrees at 8 bases. The CDR3 has 15 amino acids. CDR1 MGHDK and CDR2 SYGVNS come from the germline V gene. Trimming at V came to 2 bases and at J to 2 bases, leaving 3 bases not matched to a gene. CDR3 in DNA: TGTGCCAGCAGTGAAACTAGCGGCTACACAGATACGCAGTATTTT. It is translated as CASSETSGYTDTQYF.

The chain combines TRBV20-1 with TRBJ1-6, with TRBD1 as a possible D gene (6 bases). CDR3 length equals 12 residues. The germline V gene has CDR1 DFQATT and CDR2 SNEGSKA (reference sequence). Trimming pared 5 bases from V and 11 bases from J, leaving 13 bases between. DNA of the CDR3: TGCAGTGCTTCCTGGACAGATCCACCCCTCCACTTT. Translation gives CSASWTDPPLHF.

This chain uses TRBV11-1 with TRBJ2-3, with 10 bases identical to TRBD2. The V segment lost 5 bases and the J segment 0 bases; nucleotides outside the gene matches: 17. CDR1 and CDR2 from the germline V gene are SGHAT and FQDESV (reference sequence). The CDR3 runs 20 residues. CDR3 amino acids: CASSGDRASGSRGSTDTQYF. The CDR3 DNA reads as TGTGCCAGCAGCGGGGACCGGGCTAGCGGGAGCCGGGGTAGCACAGATACGCAGTATTTT.

This chain connects TRBV12-3 or TRBV12-4 to TRBJ2-1, with D perhaps being TRBD1 or TRBD2 (5 bases each). Trimming stripped 1 base from V and 4 bases from J, with 14 bases between. CDR3 length: 16 residues. The CDR3 DNA follows: TGTGCCAGCAGTTTAGGGTACCTAGCAGGGTACAATGAGCAGTTCTTC. Encoded protein: CASSLGYLAGYNEQFF.

V gene TRBV20-1 combines with J gene TRBJ2-7, with unresolved D. The germline CDR1 and CDR2 sequences are DFQATT and SNEGSKA (reference sequence). V was trimmed by 0 bases and J by 0 bases, leaving 6 bases between them. The CDR3 spans 13 residues. CDR3 sequence reads: CSARDGSSYEQYF. CDR3 coding DNA: TGCAGTGCTAGAGATGGTAGCTCCTACGAGCAGTACTTC.

In its sample, this clonotype was seen a few times. J is TRBJ1-2 and V is TRBV5-1; maybe TRBD1 (6 bases). Germline CDR1 SGHRS, CDR2 YFSETQ. The ends were cut back, 2 bases at V and 3 bases at J, with 11 bases in the middle. This CDR3 comprises 14 residues. CDR3 DNA: TGCGCCAGCAGCTTAACTACAGGGTACTATGGCTACACCTTC. This codes for CASSLTTGYYGYTF.

This clonotype was seen a few times. The chain is built from TRBV10-3 and TRBJ2-5; D not certain. The CDR3 spans 14 residues. The V and J ends lost 4 bases and 1 base respectively, with 10 bases between them. Germline CDR1 and CDR2: ENHRY and SYGVKD. This CDR3 reads CAISVLGFQETQYF. CDR3 DNA sequence: TGTGCCATCAGTGTTTTAGGATTCCAAGAGACCCAGTACTTC.

The J gene is TRBJ2-3, the V gene TRBV29-1; no reliable D call. Germline V gene lookup returns CDR1 SQVTM and CDR2 ANQGSEA. The CDR3 is 14 residues long. V lost 7 bases and J 4 bases, leaving 18 bases between the germline ends. The CDR3 region is CSARRLLLADTQYF. In DNA, the CDR3 is TGCAGCGCCCGCCGACTCCTTCTCGCAGATACGCAGTATTTT.

Written as DNA, the CDR3 is TGTGCCTGGAGTAGGGGCAATCAGCCCCAGCATTTT. Encoded protein: CAWSRGNQPQHF. The chain uses TRBV30 and TRBJ1-5; D gene unclear. The germline V gene has CDR1 GTSNPN and CDR2 SVGIG (reference sequence). The CDR3 is 12 residues long. Trimming left V 2 bases short and J 2 bases short, with 4 bases between.

The chain carries TRBV15 and TRBJ2-1; 10 bases fit TRBD2. The trim removed 0 bases at V and 6 bases at J, leaving 11 bases unmatched. The CDR3 runs to 18 residues. Germline CDR1 and CDR2: LNHNV and YYDKDF (reference sequence). CDR3 nucleotide sequence: TGTGCCACCAGCAGAGAGGCTAGCGGGAGAAGGAAGGGCAATGAGCAGTTCTTC. Protein product: CATSREASGRRKGNEQFF.

The chain combines TRBV6-1 with TRBJ1-1; TRBD1 matches at 9 bases. This CDR3 spans 13 amino acids. V gave up 8 bases and J gave up 1 base; unmatched junction bases: 2. Per germline, CDR1 MNHNS and CDR2 SASEGT. This CDR3 reads CASGTGRNTEAFF. In DNA, the CDR3 is TGTGCCAGCGGGACAGGGAGGAACACTGAAGCTTTCTTT.

The CDR3 reads CSARVGGGWDEKLFF. CDR3 bases: TGCAGTGCTAGAGTAGGGGGGGGCTGGGATGAAAAACTGTTTTTT. The chain employs TRBV20-1 and TRBJ1-4, with a possible D match to TRBD1 (6 bases). The CDR3 covers 15 residues. CDR1 and CDR2 (germline): DFQATT, SNEGSKA (reference sequence). Trimming left V 1 base short and J 6 bases short, with 15 bases between.

This clonotype was recorded at least ten times. The chain links TRBV12-3 or TRBV12-4 to TRBJ1-5; D not certain. The germline V and J ends were trimmed by 3 bases and 12 bases, with 24 bases remaining between them. The CDR3 has 16 residues. CDR3 loop: CASSFYPPVVPSGQHF. CDR3 nucleotides: TGTGCCAGCAGTTTCTACCCCCCCGTGGTGCCATCGGGCCAGCATTTT.

The chain couples TRBV30 to TRBJ1-1; D might be TRBD1 (6 bases). Germline CDR1 is GTSNPN and CDR2 is SVGIG (reference sequence). The CDR3 extends over 11 amino acids. V was cut by 5 bases and J by 3 bases, with 7 bases left in between. CDR3 DNA sequence: TGTGCCTGGCAGGGGTACACTGAAGCTTTCTTT. Its translation is CAWQGYTEAFF.

The rearrangement joins TRBV3-1 to TRBJ1-1; D might be TRBD1 (5 bases). The CDR3 is 12 residues long. V gave up 4 bases and J gave up 7 bases, with 10 bases separating them. Germline loops: CDR1 LGHDT, CDR2 YNNKEL (reference sequence). CDR3 DNA: TGTGCCAGCAGCCGATTCAGGGATGAAGCTTTCTTT. This gives the protein CASSRFRDEAFF. The full variable domain, its missing parts supplied by reference TRBV3-1 and TRBJ1-1, is DTAVSQTPKYLVTQMGNDKSIKCEQNLGHDTMYWYKQDSKKFLKIMFSYNNKELIINETVPNRFSPKSPDKAHLNLHINSLELGDSAVYFCASSRFRDEAFFGQGTRLTVV.

The chain joins TRBV11-3 to TRBJ2-3; TRBD2 aligns across 10 bases. Per germline, CDR1 SGHNT and CDR2 YENEEA. V shed 8 bases, J shed 3 bases, and the junction held 5 bases outside the gene matches. CDR3 length equals 14 residues. The CDR3 bases are TGTGCCAGCGACCCGGGACTAGCGACAGATACGCAGTATTTT. It is translated as CASDPGLATDTQYF.

The CDR3 DNA is TGTGCCAGCAGTCCCCGCCGCTCTGGGGCCAACGTCCTGACTTTC. The encoded protein is CASSPRRSGANVLTF. The J gene is TRBJ2-6, the V gene TRBV2; D gene ambiguous. CDR1 is SNHLY, CDR2 FYNNEI, per germline. The V end was cut by 5 bases, the J end by 0 bases, with 8 bases between. This CDR3 has 15 residues.

This clonotype has more than one count but fewer than ten. The chain recombines TRBV5-1 with TRBJ2-5; tentatively, D is TRBD1 (6 bases). The germline gives CDR1 SGHRS, CDR2 YFSETQ. Trimming took off 1 base at V and 3 bases at J, with 10 bases between the two ends. CDR3 length equals 14 residues. CDR3 coding DNA: TGCGCCAGCAGCTTGATCCCAGGGGAAGAGACCCAGTACTTC. Its protein product is CASSLIPGEETQYF.